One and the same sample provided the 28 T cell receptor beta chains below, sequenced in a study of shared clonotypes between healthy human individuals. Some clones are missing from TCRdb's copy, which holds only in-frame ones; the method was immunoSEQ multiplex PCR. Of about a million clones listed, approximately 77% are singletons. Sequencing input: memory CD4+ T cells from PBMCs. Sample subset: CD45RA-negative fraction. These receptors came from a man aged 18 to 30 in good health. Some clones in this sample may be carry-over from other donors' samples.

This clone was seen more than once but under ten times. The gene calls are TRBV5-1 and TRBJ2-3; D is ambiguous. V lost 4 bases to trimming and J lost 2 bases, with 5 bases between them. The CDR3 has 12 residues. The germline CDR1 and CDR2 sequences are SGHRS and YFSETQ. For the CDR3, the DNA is TGCGCCAGCAGCCAGGACACAGATACGCAGTATTTT. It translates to CASSQDTDTQYF. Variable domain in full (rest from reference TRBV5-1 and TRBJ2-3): KAGVTQTPRYLIKTRGQQVTLSCSPISGHRSVSWYQQTPGQGLQFLFEYFSETQRNKGNFPGRFSGRQFSNSRSEMNVSTLELGDSALYLCASSQDTDTQYFGPGTRLTVL.

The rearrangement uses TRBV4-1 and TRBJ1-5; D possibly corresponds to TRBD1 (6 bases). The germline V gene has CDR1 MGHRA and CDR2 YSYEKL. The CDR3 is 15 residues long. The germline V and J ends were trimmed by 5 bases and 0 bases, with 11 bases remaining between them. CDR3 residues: CASSDRRNSNQPQHF. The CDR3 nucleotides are TGCGCCAGCAGCGACAGGAGGAATAGCAATCAGCCCCAGCATTTT.

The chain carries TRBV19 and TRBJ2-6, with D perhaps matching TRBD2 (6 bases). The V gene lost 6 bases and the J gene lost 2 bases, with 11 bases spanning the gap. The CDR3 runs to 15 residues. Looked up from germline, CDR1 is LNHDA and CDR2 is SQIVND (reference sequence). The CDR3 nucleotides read TGTGCCAGTAGAGGAGGGGATGCTGGGGCCAACGTCCTGACTTTC. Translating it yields CASRGGDAGANVLTF. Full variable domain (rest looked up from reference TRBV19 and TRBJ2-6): DGGITQSPKYLFRKEGQNVTLSCEQNLNHDAMYWYRQDPGQGLRLIYYSQIVNDFQKGDIAEGYSVSREKKESFPLTVTSAQKNPTAFYLCASRGGDAGANVLTFGAGSRLTVL.

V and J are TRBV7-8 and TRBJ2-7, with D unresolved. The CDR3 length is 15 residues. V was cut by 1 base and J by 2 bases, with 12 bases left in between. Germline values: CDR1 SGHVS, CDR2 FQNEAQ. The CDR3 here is CASSLVVRPTYEQYF. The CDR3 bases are TGTGCCAGCAGCTTAGTAGTCAGGCCGACCTACGAGCAGTACTTC. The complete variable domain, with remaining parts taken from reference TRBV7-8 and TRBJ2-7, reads GAGVSQSPRYKVAKRGQDVALRCDPISGHVSLFWYQQALGQGPEFLTYFQNEAQLDKSGLPSDRFFAERPEGSVSTLKIQRTQQEDSAVYLCASSLVVRPTYEQYFGPGTRLTVT.

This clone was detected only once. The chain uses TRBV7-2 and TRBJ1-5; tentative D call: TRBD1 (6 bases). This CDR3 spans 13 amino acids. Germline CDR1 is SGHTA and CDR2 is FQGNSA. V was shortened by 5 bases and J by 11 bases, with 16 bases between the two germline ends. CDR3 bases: TGTGCCAGCAGCCCCCACAGGGAAGGTACCCAGCATTTT. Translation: CASSPHREGTQHF.

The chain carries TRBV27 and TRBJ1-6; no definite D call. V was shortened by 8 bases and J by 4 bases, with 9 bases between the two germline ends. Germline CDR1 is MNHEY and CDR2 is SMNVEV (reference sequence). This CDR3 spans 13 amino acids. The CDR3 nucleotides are TGTGCCAGCGGAACAGATTATAATTCACCCCTCCACTTT. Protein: CASGTDYNSPLHF.

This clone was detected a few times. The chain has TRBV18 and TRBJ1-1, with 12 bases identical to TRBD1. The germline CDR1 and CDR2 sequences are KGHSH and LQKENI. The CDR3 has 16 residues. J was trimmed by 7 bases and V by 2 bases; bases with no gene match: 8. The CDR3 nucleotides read TGTGCCAGCTCACCATTTACCGGGACAGGGGGCCATGAAGCTTTCTTT. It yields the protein CASSPFTGTGGHEAFF.

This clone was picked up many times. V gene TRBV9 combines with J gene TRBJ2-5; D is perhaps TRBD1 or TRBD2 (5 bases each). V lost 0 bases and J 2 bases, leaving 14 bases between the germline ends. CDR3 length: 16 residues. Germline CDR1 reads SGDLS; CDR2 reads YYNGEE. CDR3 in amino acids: CASSVGPGPGQETQYF. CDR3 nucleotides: TGTGCCAGCAGCGTAGGGCCGGGACCGGGTCAAGAGACCCAGTACTTC.

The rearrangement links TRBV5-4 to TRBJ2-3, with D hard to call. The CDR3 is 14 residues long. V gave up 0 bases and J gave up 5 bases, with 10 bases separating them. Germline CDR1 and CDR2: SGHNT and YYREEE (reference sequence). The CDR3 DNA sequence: TGTGCCAGCAGCTTGGCCGGAAGCCGAGATACGCAGTATTTT. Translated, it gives CASSLAGSRDTQYF.

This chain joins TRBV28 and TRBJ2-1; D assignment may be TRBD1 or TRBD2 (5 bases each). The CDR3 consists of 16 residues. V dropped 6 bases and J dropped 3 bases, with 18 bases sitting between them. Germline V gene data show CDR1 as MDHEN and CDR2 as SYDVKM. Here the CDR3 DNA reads TGTGCCAGCAGAATTGGGGGAGCTGAGAGCTACAATGAGCAGTTCTTC. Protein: CASRIGGAESYNEQFF.

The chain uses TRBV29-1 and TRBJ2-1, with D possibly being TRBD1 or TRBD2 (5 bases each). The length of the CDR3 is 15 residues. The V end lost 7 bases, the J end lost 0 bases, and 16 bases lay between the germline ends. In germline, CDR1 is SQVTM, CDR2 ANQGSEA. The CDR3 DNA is TGCAGCGCCCCCTTGGGGGTCAGCTCCTACAATGAGCAGTTCTTC. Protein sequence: CSAPLGVSSYNEQFF.

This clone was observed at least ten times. CDR3 loop: CASSQGLAGGYEQFF. DNA of the CDR3: TGCGCCAGCAGCCAAGGACTAGCGGGAGGCTATGAGCAGTTCTTC. The rearrangement links TRBV4-1 to TRBJ2-1; TRBD2 matches at 13 bases. Looked up from germline, CDR1 is MGHRA and CDR2 is YSYEKL. CDR3 length equals 15 residues. The V segment lost 1 base and the J segment 8 bases; nucleotides outside the gene matches: 2.

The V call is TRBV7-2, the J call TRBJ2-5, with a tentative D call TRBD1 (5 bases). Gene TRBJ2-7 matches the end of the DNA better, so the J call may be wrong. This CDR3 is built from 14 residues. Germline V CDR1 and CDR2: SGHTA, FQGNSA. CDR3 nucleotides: TGTGCCAGCAGCTTAGACAGGAATACCTACGAGCAGTACTTC. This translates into CASSLDRNTYEQYF.

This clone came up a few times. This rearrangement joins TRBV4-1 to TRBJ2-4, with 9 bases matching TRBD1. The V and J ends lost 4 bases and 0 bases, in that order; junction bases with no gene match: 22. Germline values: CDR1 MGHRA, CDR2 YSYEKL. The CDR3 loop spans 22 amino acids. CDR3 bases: TGCGCCAGCAGCCGCTCTACCGGGACAGGGAACTCCTTTCTACTAGCCAAAAACATTCAGTACTTC. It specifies CASSRSTGTGNSFLLAKNIQYF.

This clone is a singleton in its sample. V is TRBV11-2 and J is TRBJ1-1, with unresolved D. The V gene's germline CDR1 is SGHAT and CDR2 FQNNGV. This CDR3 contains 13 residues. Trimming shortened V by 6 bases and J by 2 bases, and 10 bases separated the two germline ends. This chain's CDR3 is CASRSWSNTEAFF. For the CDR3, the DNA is TGTGCCAGCAGATCCTGGAGTAACACTGAAGCTTTCTTT.

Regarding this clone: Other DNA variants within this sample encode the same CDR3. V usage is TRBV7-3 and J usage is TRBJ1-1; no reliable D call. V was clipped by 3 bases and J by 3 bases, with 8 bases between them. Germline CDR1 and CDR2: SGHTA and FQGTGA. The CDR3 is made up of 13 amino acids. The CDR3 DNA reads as TGTGCCAGCAGCTTGAGGGTCGACACTGAAGCTTTCTTT. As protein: CASSLRVDTEAFF.

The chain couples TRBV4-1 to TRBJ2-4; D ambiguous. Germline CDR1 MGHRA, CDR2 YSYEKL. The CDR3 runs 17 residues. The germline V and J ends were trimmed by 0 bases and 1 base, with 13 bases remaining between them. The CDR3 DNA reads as TGCGCCAGCAGCCAAGAAATGAATACCCGCGCCAAAAACATTCAGTACTTC. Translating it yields CASSQEMNTRAKNIQYF.

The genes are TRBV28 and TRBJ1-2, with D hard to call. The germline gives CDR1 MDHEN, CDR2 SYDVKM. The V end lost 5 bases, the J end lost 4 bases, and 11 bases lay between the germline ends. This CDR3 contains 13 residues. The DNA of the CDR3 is TGTGCCAGCAGTCCAACAAGACTCTATGGCTACACCTTC. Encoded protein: CASSPTRLYGYTF.

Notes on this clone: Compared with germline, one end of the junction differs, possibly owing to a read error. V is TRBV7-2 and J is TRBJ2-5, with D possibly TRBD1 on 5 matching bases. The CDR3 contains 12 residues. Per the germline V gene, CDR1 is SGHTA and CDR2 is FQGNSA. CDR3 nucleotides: TGTGCCAGCAGCTTAATCGGTTCCGGACACCACTTC. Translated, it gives CASSLIGSGHHF.

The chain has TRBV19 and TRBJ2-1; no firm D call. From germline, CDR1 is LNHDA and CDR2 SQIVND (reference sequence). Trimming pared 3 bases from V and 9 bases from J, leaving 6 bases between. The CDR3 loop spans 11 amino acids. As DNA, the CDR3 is TGTGCCAGTAGTATCCCCGGTGAGCAGTTCTTC. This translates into CASSIPGEQFF.

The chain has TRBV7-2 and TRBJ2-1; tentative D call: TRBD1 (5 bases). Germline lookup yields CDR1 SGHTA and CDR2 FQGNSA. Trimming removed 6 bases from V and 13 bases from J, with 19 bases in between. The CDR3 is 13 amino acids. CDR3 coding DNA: TGTGCCAGCAGTTCTGAACCGGGTGGGGCCCAGTTCTTC. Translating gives CASSSEPGGAQFF.

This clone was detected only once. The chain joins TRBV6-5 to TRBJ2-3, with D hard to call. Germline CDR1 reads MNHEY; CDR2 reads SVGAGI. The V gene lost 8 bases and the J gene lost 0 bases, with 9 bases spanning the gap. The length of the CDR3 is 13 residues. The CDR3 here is CASRVYSTDTQYF. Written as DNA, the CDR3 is TGTGCCAGCCGTGTGTATAGCACAGATACGCAGTATTTT.

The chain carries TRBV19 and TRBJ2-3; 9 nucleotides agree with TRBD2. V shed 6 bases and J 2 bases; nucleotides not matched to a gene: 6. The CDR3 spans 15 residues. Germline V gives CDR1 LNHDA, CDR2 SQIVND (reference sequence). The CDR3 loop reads CASRESGRYTDTQYF. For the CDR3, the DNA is TGTGCCAGTAGGGAGAGCGGGAGGTACACAGATACGCAGTATTTT.

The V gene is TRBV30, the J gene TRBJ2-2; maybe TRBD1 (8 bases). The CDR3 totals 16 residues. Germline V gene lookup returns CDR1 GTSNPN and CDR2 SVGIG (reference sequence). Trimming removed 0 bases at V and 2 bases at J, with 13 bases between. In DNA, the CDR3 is TGTGCCTGGAGTGTGAACAGGGGGGGCAACACCGGGGAGCTGTTTTTT. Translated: CAWSVNRGGNTGELFF. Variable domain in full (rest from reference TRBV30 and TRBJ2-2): SQTIHQWPATLVQPVGSPLSLECTVEGTSNPNLYWYRQAAGRGLQLLFYSVGIGQISSEVPQNLSASRPQDRQFILSSKKLLLSDSGFYLCAWSVNRGGNTGELFFGEGSRLTVL.

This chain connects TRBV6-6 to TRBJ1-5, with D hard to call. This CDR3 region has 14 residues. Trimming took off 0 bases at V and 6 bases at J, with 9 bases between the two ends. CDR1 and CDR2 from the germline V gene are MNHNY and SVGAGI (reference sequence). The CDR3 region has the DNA TGTGCCAGCAGTTACTCGAACAAACTTCAGCCCCAGCATTTT. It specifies CASSYSNKLQPQHF.

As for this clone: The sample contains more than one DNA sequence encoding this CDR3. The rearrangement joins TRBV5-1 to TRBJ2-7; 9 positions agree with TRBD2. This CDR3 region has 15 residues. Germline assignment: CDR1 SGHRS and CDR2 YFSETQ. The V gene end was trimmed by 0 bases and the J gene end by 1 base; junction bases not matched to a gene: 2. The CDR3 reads CASSLVSGSSYEQYF. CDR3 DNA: TGCGCCAGCAGCTTGGTTAGCGGGAGTTCCTACGAGCAGTACTTC.

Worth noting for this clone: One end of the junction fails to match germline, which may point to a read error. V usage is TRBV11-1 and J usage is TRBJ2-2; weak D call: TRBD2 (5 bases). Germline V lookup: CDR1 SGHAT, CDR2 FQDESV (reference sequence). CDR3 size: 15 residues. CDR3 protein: CARLRPPVSAGEMFF. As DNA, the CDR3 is TGTGCCAGACTTCGTCCTCCGGTTAGCGCCGGGGAGATGTTTTTT.

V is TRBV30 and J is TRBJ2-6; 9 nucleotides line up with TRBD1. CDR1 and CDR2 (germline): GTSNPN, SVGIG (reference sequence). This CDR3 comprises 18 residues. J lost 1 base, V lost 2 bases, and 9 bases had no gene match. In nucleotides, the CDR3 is TGTGCCTGGAGTAGCCGGGACAGGGTGATGTCTGGGGCCAACGTCCTGACTTTC. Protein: CAWSSRDRVMSGANVLTF.